This is a list of T cell receptor beta chains from one sample in a study of control samples from healthy donors and cancer patients. TCRdb keeps only in-frame clones here, not all; method: immunoSEQ multiplex PCR. The sample consists of 85,000 to 90,000 clones, about nine tenths of them appearing once. Source material: blood. The receptor set was obtained from a man aged 30-40 years in good health. Each CDR3 is given without its conserved first and last residue. Each record gives: V gene, D gene, J gene, CDR3 protein. A D gene is named only where the DNA matches it firmly.

v_gene: TRBV10-3; d_gene: .; j_gene: TRBJ1-1; CDR3aa: AISESVTEAF
v_gene: TRBV5-6; d_gene: .; j_gene: TRBJ2-7; CDR3aa: ASSVNTYEQY
v_gene: TRBV12-3/TRBV12-4; d_gene: .; j_gene: TRBJ1-3; CDR3aa: ASTLRGGNTIY
v_gene: TRBV4-1; d_gene: TRBD1; j_gene: TRBJ1-1; CDR3aa: ASSLLPGQGSWTEAF
v_gene: TRBV6-6; d_gene: TRBD1; j_gene: TRBJ1-2; CDR3aa: ASTPMTDRGDYGYT
v_gene: TRBV10-1; d_gene: .; j_gene: TRBJ2-2; CDR3aa: ASSDEGANTGELF
v_gene: TRBV5-4; d_gene: TRBD1; j_gene: TRBJ1-4; CDR3aa: ASSSAQGGSEKLF
v_gene: TRBV5-1; d_gene: TRBD1; j_gene: TRBJ2-3; CDR3aa: ASSSQPGQGASDTQY
v_gene: TRBV11-2; d_gene: .; j_gene: TRBJ1-6; CDR3aa: ASSLAAYSPLH
v_gene: TRBV10-3; d_gene: .; j_gene: TRBJ2-6; CDR3aa: AISEGLSSGANVLT
v_gene: TRBV30; d_gene: .; j_gene: TRBJ1-1; CDR3aa: AWGGATEAF
v_gene: TRBV3-1/TRBV3-2; d_gene: TRBD2; j_gene: TRBJ2-3; CDR3aa: ASSRGLAGGGMYTQY
v_gene: TRBV6-4; d_gene: .; j_gene: TRBJ1-5; CDR3aa: ASSDVLLDGYSNQPQH
v_gene: TRBV5-5; d_gene: TRBD2; j_gene: TRBJ2-5; CDR3aa: ASNMEASGGQETQY
v_gene: TRBV29-1; d_gene: TRBD1; j_gene: TRBJ2-5; CDR3aa: SVEGATETQY
v_gene: TRBV7-9; d_gene: .; j_gene: TRBJ2-1; CDR3aa: ASSLENRNEQF
v_gene: TRBV5-1; d_gene: TRBD1; j_gene: TRBJ1-5; CDR3aa: ASSLTGGNQPQH
v_gene: TRBV14; d_gene: TRBD2; j_gene: TRBJ2-2; CDR3aa: ASSRLAGGHTGELF
v_gene: TRBV27; d_gene: TRBD1; j_gene: TRBJ1-2; CDR3aa: ASRWGDRGSEGYT
v_gene: TRBV18; d_gene: TRBD1; j_gene: TRBJ2-5; CDR3aa: ASSPRDRETQY
v_gene: TRBV27; d_gene: .; j_gene: TRBJ1-1; CDR3aa: ASSFNEASSAF
v_gene: TRBV20-1; d_gene: TRBD1; j_gene: TRBJ1-6; CDR3aa: SASGQGYSPLH
v_gene: TRBV5-5; d_gene: TRBD1; j_gene: TRBJ1-2; CDR3aa: ASSFDRAGYT
v_gene: TRBV6-2/TRBV6-3; d_gene: .; j_gene: TRBJ2-2; CDR3aa: ASSWLAGELF
v_gene: TRBV27; d_gene: .; j_gene: TRBJ1-5; CDR3aa: ASSTTTGTVFGPQH
v_gene: TRBV29-1; d_gene: .; j_gene: TRBJ1-2; CDR3aa: SVDVGSGDGYT
v_gene: TRBV30; d_gene: .; j_gene: TRBJ2-1; CDR3aa: AWSVFPPGLASYNEQF
v_gene: TRBV30; d_gene: TRBD1; j_gene: TRBJ2-7; CDR3aa: AWSVGQGKIEQY
v_gene: TRBV7-6; d_gene: .; j_gene: TRBJ1-5; CDR3aa: ASSLDQGFNQPQH
v_gene: TRBV27; d_gene: .; j_gene: TRBJ2-2; CDR3aa: ASSLEGNTGELF
v_gene: TRBV4-2; d_gene: TRBD1; j_gene: TRBJ2-3; CDR3aa: ASSQVSGTGALNTQY
v_gene: TRBV4-1; d_gene: .; j_gene: TRBJ1-2; CDR3aa: ASSQGQDPWYGYT
v_gene: TRBV7-8; d_gene: .; j_gene: TRBJ2-5; CDR3aa: ASSLGALGGETQY
v_gene: TRBV7-9; d_gene: TRBD1; j_gene: TRBJ1-2; CDR3aa: ASSGTGVVYGYT
v_gene: TRBV6-5; d_gene: TRBD2; j_gene: TRBJ2-3; CDR3aa: ASSYTDSGGFDTQY
v_gene: TRBV25-1; d_gene: .; j_gene: TRBJ1-3; CDR3aa: ASSDPGGATGNTIY
v_gene: TRBV18; d_gene: TRBD1; j_gene: TRBJ1-1; CDR3aa: ASSPLVGERGRTEAF
v_gene: TRBV30; d_gene: TRBD1; j_gene: TRBJ1-4; CDR3aa: AWSVLGQGPVATNEKLF
v_gene: TRBV7-2; d_gene: .; j_gene: TRBJ2-6; CDR3aa: ASSLPGQSSGANVLT